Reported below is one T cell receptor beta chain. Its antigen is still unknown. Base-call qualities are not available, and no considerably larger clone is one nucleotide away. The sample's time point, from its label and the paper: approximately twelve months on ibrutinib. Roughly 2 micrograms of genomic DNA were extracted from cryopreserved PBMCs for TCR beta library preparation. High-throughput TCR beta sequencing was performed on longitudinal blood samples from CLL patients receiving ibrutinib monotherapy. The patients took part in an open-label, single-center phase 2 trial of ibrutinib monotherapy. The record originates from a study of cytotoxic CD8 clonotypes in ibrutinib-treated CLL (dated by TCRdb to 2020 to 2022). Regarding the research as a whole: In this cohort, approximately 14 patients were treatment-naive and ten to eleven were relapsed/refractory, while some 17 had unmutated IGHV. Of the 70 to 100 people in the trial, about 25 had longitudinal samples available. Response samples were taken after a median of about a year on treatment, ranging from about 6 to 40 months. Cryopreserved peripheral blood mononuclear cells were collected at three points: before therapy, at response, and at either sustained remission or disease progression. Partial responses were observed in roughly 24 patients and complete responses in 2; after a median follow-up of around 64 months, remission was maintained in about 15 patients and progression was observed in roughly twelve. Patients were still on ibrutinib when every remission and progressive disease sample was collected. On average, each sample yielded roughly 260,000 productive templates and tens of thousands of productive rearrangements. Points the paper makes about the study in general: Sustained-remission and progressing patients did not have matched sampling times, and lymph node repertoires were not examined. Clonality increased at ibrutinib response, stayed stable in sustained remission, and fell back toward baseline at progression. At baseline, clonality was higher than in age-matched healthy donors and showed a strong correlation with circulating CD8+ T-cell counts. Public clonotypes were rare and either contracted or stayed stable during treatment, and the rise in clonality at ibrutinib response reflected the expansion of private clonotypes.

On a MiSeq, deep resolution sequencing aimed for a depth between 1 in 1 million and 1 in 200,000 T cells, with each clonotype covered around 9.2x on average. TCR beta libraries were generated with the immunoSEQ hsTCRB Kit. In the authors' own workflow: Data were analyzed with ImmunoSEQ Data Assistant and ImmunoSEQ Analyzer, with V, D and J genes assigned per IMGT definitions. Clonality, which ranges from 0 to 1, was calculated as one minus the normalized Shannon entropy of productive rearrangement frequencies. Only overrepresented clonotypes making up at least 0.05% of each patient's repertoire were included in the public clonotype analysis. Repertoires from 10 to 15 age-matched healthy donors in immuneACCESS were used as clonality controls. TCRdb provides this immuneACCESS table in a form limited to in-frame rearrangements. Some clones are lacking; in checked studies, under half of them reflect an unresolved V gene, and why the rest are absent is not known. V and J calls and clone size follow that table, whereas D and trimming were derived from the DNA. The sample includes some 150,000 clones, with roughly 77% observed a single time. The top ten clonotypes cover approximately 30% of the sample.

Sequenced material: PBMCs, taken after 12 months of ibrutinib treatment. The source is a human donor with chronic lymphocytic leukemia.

CDR3 reads: CASRRTGLLASETQYF. The nucleotide sequence reads TGTGCCAGCAGACGTACGGGACTCCTTGCCAGCGAGACCCAGTACTTC. The sequence links TRBV28 to TRBJ2-5; the best D guess is TRBD2, with 6 bases matching. The cysteine opens and the phenylalanine closes a CDR3 of 16 amino acids. Kept here is only the CDR3 DNA, which spans 48 bases and is read in frame from base 1. Via the germline V gene, CDR1 is MDHEN and CDR2 SYDVKM. Trimming costs V 6 bases and J 5 bases, and their ends lie 22 bases apart.